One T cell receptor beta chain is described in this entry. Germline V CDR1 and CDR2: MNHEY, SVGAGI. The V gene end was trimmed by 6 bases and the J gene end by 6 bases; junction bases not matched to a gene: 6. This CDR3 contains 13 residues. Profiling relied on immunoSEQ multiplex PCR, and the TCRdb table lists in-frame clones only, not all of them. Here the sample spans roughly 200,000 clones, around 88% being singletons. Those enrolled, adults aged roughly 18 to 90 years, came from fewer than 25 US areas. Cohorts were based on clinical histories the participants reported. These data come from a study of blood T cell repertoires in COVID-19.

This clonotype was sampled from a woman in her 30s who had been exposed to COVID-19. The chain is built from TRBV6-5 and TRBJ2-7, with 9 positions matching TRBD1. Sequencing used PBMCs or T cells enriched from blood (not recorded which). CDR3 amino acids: CASSSWTGAEQYF. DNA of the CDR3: TGTGCCAGCAGCTCCTGGACAGGGGCCGAGCAGTACTTC.